Listed below are T cell receptor beta chains from one sample, sequenced in a study of T cell repertoires in breast cancer. TCRdb re-called the emulsion pairing reads through MiXCR, storing one row per CDR3 protein. Among several hundred distinct CDR3 sequences listed, 34% were seen once. The sequenced material came from CD8+ T cells. These receptors all come from a pool of human donors with breast cancer or a healthy control (not recorded which). The CDR3 runs from the conserved cysteine through the conserved F or W. Fields, in order: clone size, J gene, D gene, V gene, CDR3 protein, CDR3 DNA. A D gene is named only where the DNA matches it firmly. The size field is filled for only some rows; it gives once, few, many or a size class.

NA | TRBJ2-7 | TRBD1 | TRBV7-2 | CASSLGQGTPYEQYF | TGTGCCAGCAGCTTAGGACAGGGAACGCCCTACGAGCAGTACTTC
NA | TRBJ1-5 | TRBD1 | TRBV7-2 | CASSFEGARINQPQHF | TGTGCCAGCAGCTTTGAGGGGGCAAGGATTAATCAGCCCCAGCATTTT
NA | TRBJ1-6 | TRBD1 | TRBV7-6 | CASSSTGESPLRF | TGTGCCAGCAGCAGCACAGGGGAATCACCCCTCCGCTTT
NA | TRBJ1-1 | NA | TRBV7-3 | CAGSLQANTEASF | TGTGCCGGCAGCTTACAGGCGAACACTGAAGCTTCCTTT
many | TRBJ1-1 | NA | TRBV4-2 | CASSQDTSAGHTEAFF | TGTGCCAGCAGCCAAGATACCTCGGCAGGGCACACTGAAGCTTTCTTT
NA | TRBJ1-2 | TRBD1 | TRBV6-8 | CASSPRTGGSYGYTF | TGTGCCAGCAGTCCACGGACAGGGGGCTCCTATGGCTACACCTTC
many | TRBJ2-4 | NA | TRBV7-2 | CASSSRFARGKNIQYF | TGTGCCAGCAGCTCTAGATTCGCTCGGGGGAAAAACATTCAGTACTTC
medium-sized | TRBJ2-3 | NA | TRBV7-2 | CASSLVVWRRGTDTQYF | TGTGCCAGCAGCTTAGTAGTCTGGCGTAGGGGCACAGATACGCAGTATTTT
NA | TRBJ1-2 | NA | TRBV6-1 | CASSGGRPIYGYTF | TGTGCCAGCAGTGGGGGACGCCCAATCTATGGCTACACCTTC
large | TRBJ1-1 | NA | TRBV7-3 | CASSLRSDGHSNTEAFF | TGTGCCAGCAGCTTAAGGTCGGACGGACACTCGAACACTGAAGCTTTCTTT
NA | TRBJ1-6 | TRBD1 | TRBV7-6 | CASSSTGESPLHF | TGTGCCAGCAGCAGCACAGGGGAATCACCCCTCCACTTT
few | TRBJ2-7 | NA | TRBV7-2 | CASSSRALYEQYF | TGTGCCAGCAGCTCTCGGGCCCTCTACGAGCAGTACTTC
NA | TRBJ1-5 | NA | TRBV7-4 | CASSRGGRESNQPQHF | TGTGCCAGCAGCCGGGGAGGACGAGAGAGCAATCAGCCCCAGCATTTT
hyperexpanded | TRBJ1-5 | NA | TRBV7-2 | CASSFNSNQPQHF | TGTGCCAGCAGCTTTAATAGCAATCAGCCCCAGCATTTT
medium-sized | TRBJ1-6 | TRBD1 | TRBV7-2 | CASSLQGGSYNSPLHF | TGTGCCAGCAGCTTACAGGGGGGCTCCTATAATTCACCCCTCCACTTT
large | TRBJ1-3 | NA | TRBV7-9 | CASSFLGQPSGNTIYF | TGTGCCAGCAGCTTTCTCGGACAGCCCTCTGGAAACACCATATATTTT
few | TRBJ2-2 | NA | TRBV7-2 | CASSLILRNTGELFF | TGTGCCAGCAGCTTAATACTACGCAACACCGGGGAGCTGTTTTTT
few | TRBJ2-7 | NA | TRBV28 | CASLTRYGEQYF | TGTGCCAGCCTTACCCGATACGGCGAGCAGTACTTC
hyperexpanded | TRBJ2-3 | NA | TRBV7-3 | CASSLTRWADTQYF | TGTGCCAGCAGCTTAACGCGGTGGGCAGATACGCAGTATTTT
large | TRBJ2-7 | TRBD2 | TRBV7-2 | CASSSSGGYEQYF | TGTGCCAGCAGCTCTAGCGGGGGCTACGAGCAGTACTTC
large | TRBJ1-2 | TRBD1 | TRBV7-9 | CASSLRQGVNYGYTF | TGTGCCAGCAGCTTAAGACAGGGGGTGAACTATGGCTACACCTTC
NA | TRBJ1-1 | NA | TRBV6-5 | CASSEQEMNAEAFF | TGTGCCAGCAGTGAACAGGAAATGAACGCCGAAGCTTTCTTT
medium-sized | TRBJ2-6 | TRBD1 | TRBV10-3 | CAITGGAAGANVLTF | TGTGCCATCACAGGGGGCGCGGCTGGGGCCAACGTCCTGACTTTC
many | TRBJ1-2 | TRBD1 | TRBV6-1 | CASSKRPRDSVYGYTF | TGTGCCAGCAGCAAACGTCCCCGGGACAGTGTCTATGGCTACACCTTC
large | TRBJ2-7 | TRBD2 | TRBV6-6 | CASSYSVREGEQYF | TGTGCCAGCAGTTACTCTGTACGGGAGGGCGAGCAGTACTTC
few | TRBJ2-5 | TRBD2 | TRBV7-2 | CASSGPGRLAGYLETQYF | TGTGCCAGCAGCGGTCCCGGGCGGCTAGCGGGGTATCTTGAGACCCAGTACTTC
large | TRBJ1-2 | NA | TRBV7-2 | CASSLTNYGYTF | TGTGCCAGCAGCTTAACTAACTATGGCTACACCTTC
NA | TRBJ2-5 | TRBD1 | TRBV7-3 | CASSLMTGRETQYF | TGTGCCAGCAGCCTAATGACAGGGCGAGAGACCCAGTACTTC
large | TRBJ2-5 | NA | TRBV7-6 | CASSIQETQYF | TGTGCCAGCAGCATCCAAGAGACCCAGTACTTC
large | TRBJ2-3 | NA | TRBV6-5 | CASSYSTGADTQYF | TGTGCCAGCAGTTACTCGACTGGGGCAGATACGCAGTATTTT
NA | TRBJ1-1 | NA | TRBV7-2 | CASSRQGKNEDLF | TGTGCCAGCAGCCGGCAGGGGAAAAATGAAGATTTATTT
NA | TRBJ1-3 | NA | TRBV7-9 | CASSSQGAGNTIYF | TGTGCCAGCAGCTCCCAAGGCGCTGGAAACACCATATATTTT
large | TRBJ1-4 | NA | TRBV6-6 | CASIERGASEKLFF | TGTGCCAGCATCGAACGGGGGGCGTCGGAAAAACTGTTTTTT
medium-sized | TRBJ2-1 | NA | TRBV7-6 | CASSLVAGGAALYNEQFF | TGTGCCAGCAGCTTAGTTGCAGGGGGGGCAGCCTTGTACAATGAGCAGTTCTTC
large | TRBJ1-6 | NA | TRBV7-2 | CASSLWGGNNSPLHF | TGTGCCAGCAGCTTATGGGGGGGGAATAATTCACCCCTCCACTTT
NA | TRBJ2-5 | NA | TRBV7-2 | CVSGSSWIVAQYF | TGTGTCAGCGGCTCCTCTTGGATAGTGGCCCAGTACTTC
large | TRBJ2-5 | NA | TRBV7-3 | CASSLTGAEETQYF | TGTGCCAGCAGCTTAACAGGGGCGGAAGAGACCCAGTACTTC
large | TRBJ2-7 | TRBD1 | TRBV7-9 | CASSAYRGNEQYF | TGTGCCAGCAGCGCCTACAGGGGAAACGAGCAGTACTTC
NA | TRBJ2-1 | NA | TRBV6-5 | CASKVSEVNEQFF | TGTGCCAGCAAGGTTAGCGAGGTCAATGAGCAGTTCTTC
many | TRBJ1-1 | NA | TRBV6-5 | CASSYPGGWNTEAFF | TGTGCCAGCAGTTACCCCGGGGGTTGGAACACTGAAGCTTTCTTT
many | TRBJ1-1 | NA | TRBV6-2/TRBV6-3 | CASHFNTEAFF | TGTGCCAGCCACTTCAACACTGAAGCTTTCTTT
NA | TRBJ1-5 | TRBD1 | TRBV7-3 | CAGRGRRRSDQPQHF | TGTGCCGGCAGGGGGAGACGACGGAGCGATCAGCCCCAGCATTTT
large | TRBJ2-7 | NA | TRBV6-6 | CASSPPLGTYEQYF | TGTGCCAGCAGTCCCCCTCTCGGTACCTACGAGCAGTACTTC
few | TRBJ1-1 | TRBD1 | TRBV4-1 | CASHPTGTGNTEAFF | TGCGCCAGTCACCCTACCGGGACAGGTAACACTGAAGCTTTCTTT
large | TRBJ2-7 | NA | TRBV7-2 | CASSLRWGSSYEQYF | TGTGCCAGCAGCTTACGGTGGGGAAGCTCCTACGAGCAGTACTTC
few | TRBJ2-3 | TRBD2 | TRBV6-6 | CASRLGTSGMGTDTQYF | TGTGCCAGCAGGTTGGGGACTAGCGGGATGGGGACAGATACGCAGTATTTT
few | TRBJ2-5 | NA | TRBV7-3 | CASSLNAGRPETQHF | TGTGCCAGCAGCTTAAATGCGGGGAGGCCAGAGACCCAGCACTTC